Shown below are 27 T cell receptor beta chains from a single sample sequenced in a study of blood T cell repertoires in COVID-19. The assay was immunoSEQ multiplex PCR, and TCRdb's table has in-frame clones only and misses some. The table lists tens of thousands of clones, about 84% of them singletons. Sequencing input: peripheral blood. These TCRs come from a woman in her sixties or seventies with acute or convalescent COVID-19.

The rearrangement links TRBV5-4 to TRBJ2-7; 8 bases align to TRBD2. This CDR3 region has 13 residues. The germline V gene encodes CDR1 SGHNT and CDR2 YYREEE (reference sequence). V lost 4 bases to trimming and J lost 5 bases; unmatched junction nucleotides: 5. The CDR3 loop reads CASSKTSANEQYF. CDR3 DNA sequence: TGTGCCAGCAGCAAGACTAGCGCTAACGAGCAGTACTTC. Drawing the rest from reference TRBV5-4 and TRBJ2-7, the complete variable domain is ETGVTQSPTHLIKTRGQQVTLRCSSQSGHNTVSWYQQALGQGPQFIFQYYREEENGRGNFPPRFSGLQFPNYSSELNVNALELDDSALYLCASSKTSANEQYFGPGTRLTVT.

The rearrangement joins TRBV2 to TRBJ2-7; D unclear. The CDR3 sequence is 11 residues long. V was cut by 4 bases and J by 3 bases, with 4 bases left in between. CDR1 SNHLY and CDR2 FYNNEI come from the germline V gene. The DNA for the CDR3 is TGTGCCAGCAGTGTCGGCTACGAGCAGTACTTC. Protein sequence: CASSVGYEQYF.

Points on this clone: Other nucleotide sequences from this sample produce the same CDR3. This chain connects TRBV7-8 to TRBJ2-7; D is unresolved. V was pared by 1 base and J by 4 bases, with 5 bases between. The CDR3 is 12 amino acids. Looked up from germline, CDR1 is SGHVS and CDR2 is FQNEAQ. The CDR3 spells CASSLERYEQYF. The DNA for the CDR3 is TGTGCCAGCAGCTTAGAGAGATACGAGCAGTACTTC.

V gene TRBV5-1 combines with J gene TRBJ2-3; 10 bases are shared with TRBD1. Trimming at V came to 4 bases and at J to 2 bases, leaving 4 bases not matched to a gene. The CDR3 loop spans 15 amino acids. Germline V CDR1 and CDR2: SGHRS, YFSETQ. The DNA of the CDR3 is TGCGCCAGCAGCGGGACAGGGGCGTTCACAGATACGCAGTATTTT. Translating it yields CASSGTGAFTDTQYF.

The chain uses TRBV28 and TRBJ2-2; TRBD1 is a possible D gene (6 bases). The CDR3 has 15 amino acids. The V end lost 4 bases, the J end lost 3 bases, and 12 bases lay between the germline ends. Per germline, CDR1 MDHEN and CDR2 SYDVKM. The CDR3 loop reads CASSSGQGYTGELFF. As DNA, the CDR3 is TGTGCCAGCAGTTCTGGTCAGGGGTACACCGGGGAGCTGTTTTTT.

The J gene is TRBJ2-3, the V gene TRBV7-3, with D possibly TRBD2 on 7 matching bases. Trimming left V 5 bases short and J 1 base short, with 22 bases between. Germline V gene lookup returns CDR1 SGHTA and CDR2 FQGTGA. CDR3 length: 18 amino acids. CDR3 nucleotides: TGTGCCAGCAGCCCTTTCCGAGGGGGGGCGATGGGCACAGATACGCAGTATTTT. Translation: CASSPFRGGAMGTDTQYF.

The chain joins TRBV5-6 to TRBJ1-5; D gene ambiguous. This CDR3 spans 14 amino acids. Deletions cut 4 bases from V and 1 base from J, with 9 bases between. Germline V lookup: CDR1 SGHDT, CDR2 YYEEEE. The CDR3: CASSRRGSNQPQHF. The CDR3 DNA reads TGTGCCAGCAGCCGAAGAGGAAGCAATCAGCCCCAGCATTTT.

The chain recombines TRBV2 with TRBJ2-1; 8 bases agree with TRBD1. Germline values: CDR1 SNHLY, CDR2 FYNNEI. The V segment lost 6 bases and the J segment 3 bases; nucleotides outside the gene matches: 7. The CDR3 length is 15 residues. CDR3 bases: TGTGCCAGCAGCCTAGAGGGACAGGTCTACAATGAGCAGTTCTTC. Translating gives CASSLEGQVYNEQFF.

J is TRBJ2-3 and V is TRBV7-3; D possibly corresponds to TRBD2 (5 bases). The CDR3 has 16 residues. Germline CDR1 reads SGHTA; CDR2 reads FQGTGA. The V gene lost 4 bases and the J gene lost 0 bases, with 14 bases spanning the gap. The CDR3 sequence: CASSSGDTGSTDTQYF. The CDR3 DNA is TGTGCCAGCAGCTCCGGGGATACCGGGAGCACAGATACGCAGTATTTT.

The CDR3 DNA reads as TGTGCCAGCTCACCACCGCAGGGTTCACCGGCCACCGGGGAGCTGTTTTTT. Its translation: CASSPPQGSPATGELFF. This rearrangement joins TRBV18 to TRBJ2-2; tentative D call: TRBD1 (5 bases). Germline V gene lookup returns CDR1 KGHSH and CDR2 LQKENI. This CDR3 has 17 amino acids. Trimming took 0 bases from V and 4 from J, leaving 15 bases between them.

This chain's CDR3 is CASVVSGGELFF. The CDR3 DNA follows: TGTGCCAGCGTGGTCAGTGGCGGGGAGCTGTTTTTT. The chain has TRBV6-5 and TRBJ2-2; D gene ambiguous. CDR1 and CDR2 from the germline V gene are MNHEY and SVGAGI. The CDR3 is made up of 12 amino acids. Trimming pared 8 bases from V and 7 bases from J, leaving 11 bases between.

V and J are TRBV4-2 and TRBJ2-5; TRBD2 matches at 9 bases. The trim removed 0 bases at V and 5 bases at J, leaving 4 bases unmatched. Looked up from germline, CDR1 is LGHNA and CDR2 is YNFKEQ. This CDR3 is built from 15 residues. The CDR3 loop is CASSQDRTSAETQYF. The CDR3 DNA sequence: TGTGCCAGCAGCCAAGATAGGACTAGCGCGGAGACCCAGTACTTC.

A single count supports this clone. This chain connects TRBV7-3 to TRBJ2-2; the match to TRBD2 covers 10 bases. V shed 4 bases, J shed 3 bases, and the junction held 5 bases outside the gene matches. Germline CDR1 and CDR2: SGHTA and FQGTGA. This CDR3 has 16 residues. The CDR3: CASSSPSGGYTGELFF. The CDR3 bases are TGTGCCAGCAGCTCTCCTAGCGGGGGATACACCGGGGAGCTGTTTTTT.

This chain connects TRBV15 to TRBJ2-2; 8 bases line up with TRBD1. Per the germline V gene, CDR1 is LNHNV and CDR2 is YYDKDF (reference sequence). The CDR3 runs 19 residues. The V segment lost 1 base and the J segment 4 bases; nucleotides outside the gene matches: 14. CDR3 in amino acids: CATSRVRTGMGTLTGELFF. CDR3 DNA: TGTGCCACCAGCAGAGTCCGGACAGGGATGGGGACGCTCACCGGGGAGCTGTTTTTT. The complete variable domain, with remaining parts taken from reference TRBV15 and TRBJ2-2, reads DAMVIQNPRYQVTQFGKPVTLSCSQTLNHNVMYWYQQKSSQAPKLLFHYYDKDFNNEADTPDNFQSRRPNTSFCFLDIRSPGLGDTAMYLCATSRVRTGMGTLTGELFFGEGSRLTVL.

This sequence joins TRBV6-5 and TRBJ1-1, with D possibly TRBD1 on 5 matching bases. V was pared by 11 bases and J by 1 base, with 11 bases between. Looked up from germline, CDR1 is MNHEY and CDR2 is SVGAGI. The CDR3 totals 12 residues. CDR3 residues: CAVGRGNTEAFF. The CDR3 DNA reads TGTGCCGTGGGGCGGGGGAACACTGAAGCTTTCTTT.

CDR3 DNA: TGTGCCTGCCAGGTTGAGGGGAACACCGGGGAGCTGTTTTTT. Translating gives CACQVEGNTGELFF. V is TRBV6-5 and J is TRBJ2-2, with D perhaps TRBD2 (5 bases). V gave up 11 bases and J gave up 1 base, with 14 bases separating them. Germline V CDR1 and CDR2: MNHEY, SVGAGI. The CDR3 is made up of 14 amino acids.

This chain links TRBV2 with TRBJ2-7, with TRBD2 as a possible D gene (7 bases). The V end was cut by 3 bases, the J end by 4 bases, with 19 bases between. Germline CDR1 reads SNHLY; CDR2 reads FYNNEI. This CDR3 has 16 amino acids. The CDR3 is CASSDGRFDQGYEQYF. The CDR3 nucleotides read TGTGCCAGCAGTGACGGGAGGTTCGATCAGGGGTACGAGCAGTACTTC.

Here the CDR3 DNA reads TGTGCCACCATGGCAGGGGCTTTCTCCTACGAGCAGTACTTC. It encodes CATMAGAFSYEQYF. The rearrangement links TRBV24-1 to TRBJ2-7; possible D gene TRBD1, 6 bases. Trimming cost V 8 bases and J 0 bases, with 13 bases left between them. This CDR3 contains 14 residues. Germline CDR1 reads KGHDR; CDR2 reads SFDVKD.

This clone was picked up a small number of times. V and J are TRBV7-9 and TRBJ2-7; no clear D. This CDR3 is built from 11 residues. Trimming removed 1 base at V and 9 bases at J, with 7 bases between. CDR1 and CDR2 from the germline V gene are SEHNR and FQNEAQ (reference sequence). The CDR3 DNA follows: TGTGCCAGCAGCTTAGGGAGTGTGCAGTACTTC. Translating it yields CASSLGSVQYF. The entire variable domain, with the rest obtained from reference TRBV7-9 and TRBJ2-7, is as follows: DTGVSQNPRHKITKRGQNVTFRCDPISEHNRLYWYRQTLGQGPEFLTYFQNEAQLEKSRLLSDRFSAERPKGSFSTLEIQRTEQGDSAMYLCASSLGSVQYFGPGTRLTVT.

This rearrangement joins TRBV14 to TRBJ2-7, with 11 nucleotides matching TRBD1. The CDR3 has 14 amino acids. The germline V gene encodes CDR1 SGHDN and CDR2 FVKESK. V gave up 5 bases and J gave up 4 bases; unmatched junction bases: 4. In DNA form, the CDR3 reads TGTGCCAGCAGCTGGGGACAGGGGGGGTACGAGCAGTACTTC. Translation gives CASSWGQGGYEQYF.

In this sample, this clone turned up once. J is TRBJ2-3 and V is TRBV7-9; 10 bases map to TRBD2. The CDR3 consists of 15 residues. Losses at the gene ends were 4 bases for V and 0 bases for J; bases not matched to a gene: 1. Looked up from germline, CDR1 is SEHNR and CDR2 is FQNEAQ (reference sequence). The CDR3 sequence is CASSSSGGSTDTQYF. The CDR3 DNA follows: TGTGCCAGCAGCTCTAGCGGGGGAAGCACAGATACGCAGTATTTT.

The gene calls are TRBV11-3 and TRBJ2-1; 7 nucleotides align to TRBD2. With V trimmed by 1 base and J by 8 bases, 8 bases remained unmatched. Per germline, CDR1 SGHNT and CDR2 YENEEA. The CDR3 totals 15 residues. CDR3 protein: CASSLGGASGYEQFF. The CDR3 coding sequence is TGTGCCAGCAGCTTAGGTGGGGCTAGCGGCTATGAGCAGTTCTTC.

The chain carries TRBV18 and TRBJ1-1; D unclear. This CDR3 is built from 14 residues. V dropped 3 bases and J dropped 5 bases, with 13 bases sitting between them. CDR1 and CDR2 (germline): KGHSH, LQKENI. The DNA of the CDR3 is TGTGCCAGCTCACCGGGGAGGGAGTGGACTGAAGCTTTCTTT. Translation: CASSPGREWTEAFF.

V usage is TRBV20-1 and J usage is TRBJ2-7; 12 nucleotides align to TRBD2. The germline V gene has CDR1 DFQATT and CDR2 SNEGSKA (reference sequence). The CDR3 extends over 15 amino acids. J lost 7 bases, V lost 3 bases, and 10 bases had no gene match. The CDR3 protein is CSASDPSGGEFEQYF. As DNA, the CDR3 is TGCAGTGCTAGTGATCCTAGCGGGGGGGAGTTTGAGCAGTACTTC.

The chain carries TRBV5-8 and TRBJ1-2; D gene ambiguous. Looked up from germline, CDR1 is SGHTS and CDR2 is YDEGEE. Trimming shortened V by 7 bases and J by 7 bases, and 17 bases separated the two germline ends. The CDR3 has 13 residues. CDR3 region: CASARGQASGYTF. The CDR3, as DNA: TGTGCCAGCGCCCGAGGGCAGGCCTCTGGCTACACCTTC.

In DNA, the CDR3 is TGTGCCAGCACCGACAGGTGGCCCTACGAGCAGTACTTC. Translating it yields CASTDRWPYEQYF. The rearrangement links TRBV6-6 to TRBJ2-7, with D possibly being TRBD1 (6 bases). CDR1 is MNHNY and CDR2 is SVGAGI in the germline V gene (reference sequence). This CDR3 region has 13 residues. Trimming stripped 7 bases from V and 2 bases from J, with 12 bases between.

The genes are TRBV28 and TRBJ1-2; TRBD1 aligns across 7 bases. J gave up 8 bases and V 6 bases, and 15 bases lay outside the gene matches. This CDR3 has 15 residues. Germline V lookup: CDR1 MDHEN, CDR2 SYDVKM. The CDR3 DNA follows: TGTGCCAGCAGCCCCCTCCGACGAGGGGGCGGGGGCTACACCTTC. Translating gives CASSPLRRGGGGYTF.